This entry lists 18 T cell receptor beta chains sequenced from one sample in a study of response to subunit inactivated influenza vaccine. TCRdb analysed the RT-PCR reads with MiXCR anew, one entry per CDR3 protein. The data contain roughly 160,000 distinct CDR3 sequences, around 10% of them singletons. The sample here was CD8+ T cells sorted from PBMCs, taken 23 to 25 months after vaccination. Every receptor here comes from a man aged 45 to 75 who received an inactivated influenza vaccine.

This chain uses TRBV7-2 with TRBJ2-7; no firm D call. The length of the CDR3 is 14 residues. V gave up 2 bases and J gave up 0 bases, with 8 bases separating them. Germline CDR1 reads SGHTA; CDR2 reads FQGNSA. CDR3 in amino acids: CASSLFGDSYEQYF. In nucleotides, the CDR3 is TGTGCCAGCAGCTTATTTGGGGACTCCTACGAGCAGTACTTC.

The chain combines TRBV15 with TRBJ2-1, with 9 nucleotides matching TRBD2. This CDR3 has 15 residues. The germline gives CDR1 LNHNV, CDR2 YYDKDF (reference sequence). The V segment lost 1 base and the J segment 7 bases; nucleotides outside the gene matches: 5. The CDR3 spells CATSRGTSDRNEQFF. The CDR3 DNA follows: TGTGCCACCAGCAGAGGGACTAGCGATCGGAATGAGCAGTTCTTC.

The chain links TRBV27 to TRBJ2-1; 7 nucleotides match TRBD2. V shed 5 bases and J 9 bases; nucleotides not matched to a gene: 13. The germline CDR1 and CDR2 sequences are MNHEY and SMNVEV (reference sequence). The CDR3 covers 15 residues. CDR3 DNA: TGTGCCAGCAGTCTGGTTGCGGGAGTCTGGGGTGAGCAGTTCTTC. Protein: CASSLVAGVWGEQFF.

This clonotype has just a few counts. The gene calls are TRBV19 and TRBJ2-1; 9 bases fit TRBD2. Losses at the gene ends were 5 bases for V and 12 bases for J; bases not matched to a gene: 11. The germline V gene encodes CDR1 LNHDA and CDR2 SQIVND (reference sequence). The CDR3 is 14 residues long. CDR3 amino acids: CASSPLFSGSGQFF. The CDR3 DNA sequence: TGTGCCAGTAGTCCTCTTTTTAGCGGGAGCGGGCAGTTCTTC.

There are a few counts of this clonotype. V gene TRBV10-3 combines with J gene TRBJ2-1; 13 bases map to TRBD2. CDR1 and CDR2 from the germline V gene are ENHRY and SYGVKD. The J segment lost 8 bases and the V segment lost 8 bases, leaving 15 bases of the junction unmatched. CDR3 length: 17 residues. The DNA of the CDR3 is TGTGCCATCGGTTCCCCACTAGCGGGGGGGGAGTCGGATGAGCAGTTCTTC. This gives the protein CAIGSPLAGGESDEQFF.

The genes are TRBV9 and TRBJ2-7; 11 nucleotides line up with TRBD2. V trimming: 4 bases; J trimming: 2 bases; junction bases outside the gene matches: 2. This CDR3 comprises 14 residues. The germline CDR1 and CDR2 sequences are SGDLS and YYNGEE. The CDR3 is CASSTGLAAYEQYF. The CDR3 DNA sequence: TGTGCCAGCAGCACGGGACTAGCGGCCTACGAGCAGTACTTC.

This clonotype was detected only a few times. The CDR3 here is CSARTGMGTEAFF. CDR3 DNA sequence: TGCAGCGCCAGGACAGGGATGGGCACTGAAGCTTTCTTT. This rearrangement joins TRBV29-1 to TRBJ1-1, with TRBD1 identical over 8 bases. Trimming removed 7 bases from V and 4 bases from J; junction bases left unmatched: 8. The germline gives CDR1 SQVTM, CDR2 ANQGSEA. The CDR3 has 13 residues.

J is TRBJ1-1 and V is TRBV6-1; 8 nucleotides line up with TRBD1. Per germline, CDR1 MNHNS and CDR2 SASEGT. The V gene end was trimmed by 5 bases and the J gene end by 4 bases; junction bases not matched to a gene: 9. The CDR3 length is 15 residues. CDR3 amino acids: CASSRSGQDLTEAFF. CDR3 DNA sequence: TGTGCCAGCAGTCGATCGGGACAGGACCTCACTGAAGCTTTCTTT.

This clonotype has only a few counts. V gene TRBV12-3 or TRBV12-4 combines with J gene TRBJ2-2, with D perhaps matching TRBD1 or TRBD2 (5 bases each). V was pared by 3 bases and J by 4 bases, with 15 bases between. The CDR3 totals 16 residues. The CDR3 here is CASSFGSLGVTGELFF. CDR3 bases: TGTGCCAGCAGTTTCGGCTCGCTGGGGGTCACCGGGGAGCTGTTTTTT.

The V and J genes are TRBV10-2 and TRBJ2-7; 9 nucleotides match TRBD1. With 7 bases clipped from V and 3 bases from J, the junction kept 7 bases outside the gene matches. Germline CDR1 is WSHSY and CDR2 is SAAADI. The CDR3 has 14 residues. The CDR3 here is CASTTGTGIYEQYF. CDR3 in DNA: TGCGCCAGCACCACCGGGACAGGGATCTACGAGCAGTACTTC.

This clonotype was observed a few times. The J gene is TRBJ2-1, the V gene TRBV28; 10 nucleotides align to TRBD1. J lost 3 bases, V lost 4 bases, and 24 bases had no gene match. Germline V gene lookup returns CDR1 MDHEN and CDR2 SYDVKM. This CDR3 is built from 22 residues. The CDR3 DNA sequence: TGTGCCAGCAGTTCGCCCACGATGTACCGGGACAGGGGAGGGTGGGACTACAATGAGCAGTTCTTC. This sequence encodes CASSSPTMYRDRGGWDYNEQFF.

This chain joins TRBV20-1 and TRBJ1-4; no definite D call. CDR1 is DFQATT, CDR2 SNEGSKA, per germline (reference sequence). V lost 3 bases to trimming and J lost 4 bases, with 6 bases between them. The CDR3 consists of 12 residues. The CDR3 DNA sequence: TGCAGTGCTAGGTTGTTTAATGAAAAACTGTTTTTT. This encodes CSARLFNEKLFF.

This clonotype occurred many times. CDR3 bases: TGCAGCGTTGAGTTGAGGCTAGCGGGAGTTCACCAGCAGTTCTTC. Its translation is CSVELRLAGVHQQFF. The V gene is TRBV29-1, the J gene TRBJ2-1; 10 bases fit TRBD2. The CDR3 has 15 amino acids. V was clipped by 3 bases and J by 11 bases; unmatched bases: 13. Germline CDR1 SQVTM, CDR2 ANQGSEA.

This clonotype was observed a handful of times. The chain couples TRBV29-1 to TRBJ2-7; TRBD2 agrees at 9 bases. This CDR3 comprises 15 residues. CDR1 is SQVTM and CDR2 is ANQGSEA in the germline V gene. The V and J ends lost 0 bases and 1 base, in that order; junction bases with no gene match: 4. CDR3 sequence (DNA): TGCAGCGTTGAAGATAGCACTAGCGGGTCCTACGAGCAGTACTTC. This translates into CSVEDSTSGSYEQYF.

This clonotype was recorded a few times. This chain links TRBV19 with TRBJ2-3; D is possibly TRBD1 or TRBD2 (6 bases each). The CDR3 covers 16 residues. Looked up from germline, CDR1 is LNHDA and CDR2 is SQIVND (reference sequence). Trimming shortened V by 3 bases and J by 3 bases, and 16 bases separated the two germline ends. Here the CDR3 DNA reads TGTGCCAGTAGTATGCTGCCGGGGGCGCGGACAGATACGCAGTATTTT. Its protein is CASSMLPGARTDTQYF.

Many counts were recorded for this clonotype. J is TRBJ2-3 and V is TRBV15; D possibly corresponds to TRBD2 (5 bases). Germline V gene sequence: CDR1 LNHNV, CDR2 YYDKDF (reference sequence). V was trimmed by 8 bases and J by 6 bases, leaving 12 bases between them. The CDR3 covers 12 residues. CDR3 region: CATSARADTQYF. The CDR3 DNA follows: TGTGCCACCTCCGCGCGGGCCGATACGCAGTATTTT.

This clonotype was counted only a few times. This rearrangement joins TRBV9 to TRBJ2-1; D gene unclear. The length of the CDR3 is 13 residues. Trimming shortened V by 4 bases and J by 9 bases, and 14 bases separated the two germline ends. Germline V gene data show CDR1 as SGDLS and CDR2 as YYNGEE. DNA of the CDR3: TGTGCCAGCAGCTCCGTGGTCACGGGTGAGCAGTTCTTC. It specifies CASSSVVTGEQFF. The full variable domain, with the rest looked up from reference TRBV9 and TRBJ2-1, is DSGVTQTPKHLITATGQRVTLRCSPRSGDLSVYWYQQSLDQGLQFLIQYYNGEERAKGNILERFSAQQFPDLHSELNLSSLELGDSALYFCASSSVVTGEQFFGPGTRLTVL.

In this sample, this clonotype turned up a few times. This chain uses TRBV29-1 with TRBJ1-1; 9 bases are a match to TRBD1. The germline V gene has CDR1 SQVTM and CDR2 ANQGSEA. Trimming removed 7 bases from V and 5 bases from J; junction bases left unmatched: 11. The CDR3 has 14 residues. The CDR3 DNA is TGCAGCGCCGCCGGGACAGGGAAGTGGACTGAAGCTTTCTTT. It translates to CSAAGTGKWTEAFF.